Below are 20 T cell receptor beta chains sequenced from a single sample in a study of T cell repertoires in cytomegalovirus infection. MiXCR was run by TCRdb on the reads, yielding one entry per CDR3 protein. The table has about 320,000 distinct CDR3 sequences, over 7.5% seen once. The sequencing input was PBMCs. The receptors stem from a human donor in good health (CMV status not recorded). Some clones in this sample may be carry-over from other donors' samples.

This clonotype was observed a few times. The gene calls are TRBV27 and TRBJ2-1; 13 bases are a match to TRBD2. The CDR3 spans 14 residues. Germline loops: CDR1 MNHEY, CDR2 SMNVEV (reference sequence). With 6 bases clipped from V and 9 bases from J, the junction kept 5 bases outside the gene matches. Here the CDR3 DNA reads TGTGCCAGCAGCCTGACTAGCGGGGGGACTGAGCAGTTCTTC. Amino acids: CASSLTSGGTEQFF.

J is TRBJ2-7 and V is TRBV19, with 8 bases aligning to TRBD1. There are 14 residues in the CDR3. Germline V CDR1 and CDR2: LNHDA, SQIVND (reference sequence). V lost 9 bases and J lost 3; bases outside the gene matches: 10. The CDR3 is CARNPDRDYYEQYF. DNA for the CDR3: TGTGCCAGAAACCCGGACAGGGATTACTACGAGCAGTACTTC.

This clonotype was detected a few times. The V call is TRBV27, the J call TRBJ1-2; D is ambiguous. V was trimmed by 5 bases and J by 6 bases, leaving 1 base between them. The CDR3 spans 9 residues. Looked up from germline, CDR1 is MNHEY and CDR2 is SMNVEV (reference sequence). The CDR3 reads CASSNGYTF. The CDR3 DNA follows: TGTGCCAGCAGTAATGGCTACACCTTC.

As DNA, the CDR3 is TGCGCCAGCAGCCAAGATCGGGCCAGGGAGGATCAGCCCCAGCATTTT. This sequence encodes CASSQDRAREDQPQHF. This chain joins TRBV4-3 and TRBJ1-5; TRBD1 is a possible D gene (5 bases). Germline CDR1 and CDR2: LGHNA and YSLEER. Trimming removed 0 bases from V and 5 bases from J, with 14 bases in between. The length of the CDR3 is 16 residues.

This chain connects TRBV7-2 to TRBJ2-3; 9 bases line up with TRBD2. The CDR3 consists of 16 residues. The germline V gene encodes CDR1 SGHTA and CDR2 FQGNSA. J gave up 3 bases and V 0 bases, and 4 bases lay outside the gene matches. The CDR3 sequence is CASSLAALAGTDTQYF. DNA for the CDR3: TGTGCCAGCAGCTTAGCGGCCCTAGCGGGAACAGATACGCAGTATTTT.

In its sample, this clonotype was seen many times. The chain uses TRBV11-2 and TRBJ2-4, with 7 bases identical to TRBD1. This CDR3 contains 16 residues. CDR1 is SGHAT and CDR2 is FQNNGV in the germline V gene. Unmatched junction bases numbered 9, after V lost 5 bases and J lost 2 bases. The CDR3 DNA is TGTGCCAGCAGCGCCCCCAGGGGGTCCTCCAAAAACATTCAGTACTTC. Its translation is CASSAPRGSSKNIQYF.

The table lists this clonotype with many counts. This chain uses TRBV7-2 with TRBJ2-7, with TRBD2 identical over 8 bases. The trim removed 3 bases at V and 5 bases at J, leaving 9 bases unmatched. CDR3 length: 15 amino acids. The germline V gene has CDR1 SGHTA and CDR2 FQGNSA. CDR3 amino acids: CASSFGGGAVNEQYF. DNA of the CDR3: TGTGCCAGCAGCTTCGGGGGGGGCGCAGTCAACGAGCAGTACTTC.

The chain links TRBV24-1 to TRBJ2-1; TRBD2 is a possible D gene (5 bases). V was cut by 5 bases and J by 6 bases, with 16 bases left in between. The germline V gene has CDR1 KGHDR and CDR2 SFDVKD. The CDR3 is 15 amino acids. DNA of the CDR3: TGTGCCACCAGTGCCACAGCGGAGATGGGCAATGAGCAGTTCTTC. The encoded protein is CATSATAEMGNEQFF.

This clonotype was counted many times. The gene calls are TRBV7-2 and TRBJ2-1; unclear D gene. In germline, CDR1 is SGHTA, CDR2 FQGNSA. The CDR3 contains 14 residues. The V end lost 3 bases, the J end lost 6 bases, and 12 bases lay between the germline ends. The CDR3 loop reads CASSFTPAFNEQFF. The CDR3 nucleotides are TGTGCCAGCAGCTTTACCCCCGCTTTCAATGAGCAGTTCTTC.

The chain links TRBV29-1 to TRBJ1-3, with D unresolved. The CDR3 has 11 amino acids. CDR1 is SQVTM and CDR2 is ANQGSEA in the germline V gene. Trimming left V 5 bases short and J 0 bases short, with 2 bases between. The CDR3 bases are TGCAGCGTTTACTCTGGAAACACCATATATTTT. It is translated as CSVYSGNTIYF.

This clonotype was detected only a few times. This chain links TRBV27 with TRBJ2-1; 7 nucleotides line up with TRBD2. Looked up from germline, CDR1 is MNHEY and CDR2 is SMNVEV (reference sequence). With 6 bases clipped from V and 7 bases from J, the junction kept 9 bases outside the gene matches. The CDR3 is 14 residues long. In nucleotides, the CDR3 is TGTGCCAGCAGCCGGGACTATAGAGGGAATGAGCAGTTCTTC. Its translation: CASSRDYRGNEQFF.

This clonotype was seen ten or more times. This chain connects TRBV7-2 to TRBJ2-2; 9 nucleotides line up with TRBD2. The CDR3 contains 16 residues. Germline loops: CDR1 SGHTA, CDR2 FQGNSA. J was trimmed by 6 bases and V by 1 base; bases with no gene match: 6. Here the CDR3 DNA reads TGTGCCAGCAGCTTAGTTTCGGCGGGAGGGGCCGGGGAGCTGTTTTTT. This codes for CASSLVSAGGAGELFF.

This clonotype was picked up a small number of times. The junction departs from germline at one end; a sequencing error may be responsible. The V and J genes are TRBV6-1 and TRBJ1-1; D is unclear. The V gene's germline CDR1 is MNHNS and CDR2 SASEGT. The CDR3 sequence is 14 residues long. The CDR3 DNA sequence: TGTGCCAGCATTGAACACCCTCGGCGCACTGAAGCTTTCTTT. It is translated as CASIEHPRRTEAFF.

This clonotype was counted only a few times. The chain is built from TRBV4-3 and TRBJ2-5; 7 bases are shared with TRBD2. This CDR3 region has 16 residues. CDR1 is LGHNA and CDR2 is YSLEER in the germline V gene. Trimming took 2 bases from V and 5 from J; bases not matched to a gene: 11. CDR3 protein: CASSQTFGGFGETQYF. The DNA for the CDR3 is TGCGCCAGCAGCCAAACCTTCGGGGGGTTCGGGGAGACCCAGTACTTC.

This clonotype was seen many times. CDR3 loop: CASTPQRGPKVNIQYF. Written as DNA, the CDR3 is TGTGCCAGCACTCCTCAAAGGGGGCCAAAGGTGAACATTCAGTACTTC. The genes are TRBV28 and TRBJ2-4, with 7 bases fitting TRBD1. CDR3 length: 16 residues. Germline V lookup: CDR1 MDHEN, CDR2 SYDVKM. V was pared by 7 bases and J by 7 bases, with 16 bases of the junction left unmatched.

The CDR3 DNA reads as TGTGCTAGTGGTCCACTAGCGGGGAGATACAATGAGCAGTTCTTC. Residues: CASGPLAGRYNEQFF. The chain carries TRBV12-5 and TRBJ2-1; TRBD2 agrees at 10 bases. V lost 5 bases, J lost 4 bases, and 5 bases stayed unmatched. Germline CDR1 is LGHNT and CDR2 is FRNRAP. CDR3 size: 15 residues.

This clonotype was counted between two and nine times. This rearrangement joins TRBV7-3 to TRBJ2-1; 14 positions agree with TRBD2. From germline, CDR1 is SGHTA and CDR2 FQGTGA. V lost 3 bases, J lost 9 bases, and 4 bases stayed unmatched. CDR3 length equals 15 residues. The CDR3 region is CASSLGLAGATEQFF. The CDR3 DNA is TGTGCCAGCAGCTTGGGACTAGCGGGAGCCACTGAGCAGTTCTTC. Looking up the rest from reference TRBV7-3 and TRBJ2-1 gives the full variable domain: GAGVSQTPSNKVTEKGKYVELRCDPISGHTALYWYRQSLGQGPEFLIYFQGTGAADDSGLPNDRFFAVRPEGSVSTLKIQRTERGDSAVYLCASSLGLAGATEQFFGPGTRLTVL.

The J gene is TRBJ2-1, the V gene TRBV6-5; possibly TRBD1 for D (6 bases). The germline V gene encodes CDR1 MNHEY and CDR2 SVGAGI. CDR3 length: 13 amino acids. Trimming left V 5 bases short and J 13 bases short, with 18 bases between. In DNA, the CDR3 is TGTGCCAGCAGTCTCGAAATGCAGGGGAATCAGTTCTTC. This gives the protein CASSLEMQGNQFF.

In its sample, this clonotype was seen a few times. CDR3: CASSLAHRATEAFF. CDR3 DNA sequence: TGTGCCAGCAGCTTAGCCCACCGGGCCACTGAAGCTTTCTTT. The rearrangement joins TRBV7-6 to TRBJ1-1; D gene unclear. Germline CDR1 SGHVS, CDR2 FNYEAQ. V shed 0 bases and J shed 4 bases, with 9 bases lying between them. The length of the CDR3 is 14 residues.

This clonotype was counted ten times or more. V and J are TRBV7-2 and TRBJ1-5, with 7 bases lining up with TRBD1. In germline, CDR1 is SGHTA, CDR2 FQGNSA. There are 15 residues in the CDR3. The V segment lost 5 bases and the J segment 7 bases; nucleotides outside the gene matches: 11. The CDR3 reads CASSALVGGRQPQHF. CDR3 sequence (DNA): TGTGCCAGCAGCGCCCTCGTAGGGGGCAGACAGCCCCAGCATTTT. The full variable domain, with the rest looked up from reference TRBV7-2 and TRBJ1-5, is GAGVSQSPSNKVTEKGKDVELRCDPISGHTALYWYRQSLGQGLEFLIYFQGNSAPDKSGLPSDRFSAERTGGSVSTLTIQRTQQEDSAVYLCASSALVGGRQPQHFGDGTRLSIL.